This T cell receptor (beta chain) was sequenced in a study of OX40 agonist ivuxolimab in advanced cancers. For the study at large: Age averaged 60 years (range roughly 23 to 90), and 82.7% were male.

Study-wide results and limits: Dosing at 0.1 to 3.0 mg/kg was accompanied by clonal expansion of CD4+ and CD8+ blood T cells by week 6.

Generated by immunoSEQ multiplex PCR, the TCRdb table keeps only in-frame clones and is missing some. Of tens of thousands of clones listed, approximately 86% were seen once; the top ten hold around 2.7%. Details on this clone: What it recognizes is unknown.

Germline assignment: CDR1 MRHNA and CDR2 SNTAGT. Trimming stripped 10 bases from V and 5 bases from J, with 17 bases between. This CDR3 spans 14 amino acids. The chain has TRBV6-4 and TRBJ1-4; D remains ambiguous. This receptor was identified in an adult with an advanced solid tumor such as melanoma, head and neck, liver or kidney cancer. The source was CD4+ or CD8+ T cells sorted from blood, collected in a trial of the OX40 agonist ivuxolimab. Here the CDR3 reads CAKSSGMENEKLFF. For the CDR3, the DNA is TGTGCCAAGAGCAGTGGGATGGAAAATGAAAAACTGTTTTTT.